The text below deals with one T cell receptor beta chain. The record originates from a study of blood T cell repertoires in COVID-19. Study information: COVID-19 samples collected from the United States, Italy and Spain covered acute and convalescent phases. Sample material is recorded as cDNA or gDNA derived from T cells, B-cell-depleted T cells, or PBMCs.

The CDR3 sequence is 16 residues long. CDR1 and CDR2 (germline): MDHEN, SYDVKM. With 4 bases removed from V and 8 bases from J, the gap between germline ends came to 20 bases. Original processing methods: Using reference gene primer amplification, nucleated cell counts were estimated. Assay used: immunoSEQ multiplex PCR; TCRdb lists only in-frame clones, some missing. D and trimming were read from the DNA, whereas the V and J calls and clone size are those reported in that table. The sample lists about 190,000 clones, roughly 90% seen once, with around 6.6% in the top ten. The sequenced sample was peripheral blood. The chain couples TRBV28 to TRBJ1-4; no reliable D call. The sequence derives from a middle-aged woman who had recovered from COVID-19. CDR3 residues: CASSSSIGILKEKLFF. The CDR3 nucleotides are TGTGCCAGCAGTTCGAGTATCGGGATCTTGAAGGAAAAACTGTTTTTT.